These T cell receptor beta chains were read from a single sample in a study of T cells in Graves' hyperthyroidism and ophthalmopathy. TCRdb recomputed calls from the multiplex PCR reads with MiXCR, one row per CDR3 protein. The sample has about 250,000 distinct CDR3 sequences, roughly 22% seen once. The source material was blood. The receptors come from a young man with Graves' ophthalmopathy. Both conserved end residues are part of each CDR3. D genes are given only for firm matches. Not all rows give a size; the values are once, few, many and, for expanded clones, a class.

CDR3 length	V gene	D gene	clone size	J gene	CDR3 protein	CDR3 DNA
14	TRBV25-1	.	.	TRBJ2-5	CASSAGTGLETQYF	TGTGCCAGCAGTGCCGGGACCGGATTAGAGACCCAGTACTTC
13	TRBV29-1	.	few	TRBJ2-1	CSASTGLDNEQFF	TGCAGCGCCTCTACAGGGTTGGACAATGAGCAGTTCTTC
14	TRBV12-3/TRBV12-4	.	.	TRBJ2-1	CASSPRQPYNEQFF	TGTGCCAGCAGCCCCCGGCAGCCCTACAATGAGCAGTTCTTC
15	TRBV7-9	TRBD2	many	TRBJ2-3	CASSPRLAETDTQYF	TGTGCCAGCAGCCCCAGACTAGCTGAGACAGATACGCAGTATTTT
15	TRBV13	TRBD1	.	TRBJ2-7	CASSLIGQAIWEQYF	TGTGCCAGCAGCTTGATCGGACAGGCGATTTGGGAGCAGTACTTC
16	TRBV5-1	TRBD2	few	TRBJ2-1	CASSLELAGGNNEQFF	TGCGCCAGCAGCTTGGAACTAGCGGGAGGCAACAATGAGCAGTTCTTC
14	TRBV18	TRBD1	many	TRBJ1-5	CASSRTGLGQPQHF	TGTGCCAGCTCAAGGACAGGGCTAGGACAGCCCCAGCATTTT
14	TRBV28	TRBD1	.	TRBJ1-6	CASRTGTGVSPLHF	TGTGCCAGCAGGACCGGGACAGGGGTTTCACCCCTCCACTTT
12	TRBV30	.	many	TRBJ1-2	CACPLTSDGYTF	TGTGCCTGCCCCTTGACATCTGATGGCTACACCTTC
16	TRBV10-2	TRBD2	.	TRBJ2-3	CASREVPGLGTDTQYF	TGCGCCAGCAGAGAAGTTCCGGGACTAGGGACAGATACGCAGTATTTT
15	TRBV20-1	TRBD1	few	TRBJ1-2	CSAYHPDRTNYGYTF	TGCAGTGCTTACCACCCGGACAGGACAAACTATGGCTACACCTTC
16	TRBV15	TRBD2	.	TRBJ2-1	CATSPDSGSIRNEQFF	TGTGCCACCAGCCCCGATAGCGGGAGCATAAGAAATGAGCAGTTCTTC
14	TRBV18	TRBD1	few	TRBJ2-5	CASSPTGIGETQYF	TGTGCCAGCTCACCGACAGGGATCGGAGAGACCCAGTACTTC
14	TRBV7-9	TRBD1	.	TRBJ2-7	CASSSGQGGFEQYF	TGTGCCAGCAGCTCGGGACAGGGGGGTTTCGAGCAGTACTTC
12	TRBV28	.	many	TRBJ2-5	CASSDSVETQYF	TGTGCCAGCAGTGACAGTGTGGAGACCCAGTACTTC
15	TRBV28	TRBD1	many	TRBJ1-2	CASIPGAGGSYGYTF	TGTGCCAGCATCCCCGGAGCAGGGGGATCGTATGGCTACACCTTC